This T cell receptor (beta chain) derives from a study of blood T cell repertoires in COVID-19. Study context: T cells, B-cell-depleted T cells, or PBMCs provided the cDNA or gDNA that served as material.

CDR3 length: 13 amino acids. The V end was cut by 6 bases, the J end by 4 bases, with 12 bases between. Participants reported their clinical history, and cohort assignment relied on those reports. As originally analysed: Amplification with reference gene primers provided the estimates of nucleated cell counts. Data came from immunoSEQ multiplex PCR; TCRdb stores just in-frame clones and leaves some out. That table is the source of V, J and clone size, and D and trimming were worked out from the DNA. The table has around 150,000 clones, approximately 80% seen once; the top ten hold around 5%. The sample comprised PBMCs or T cells enriched from blood (not recorded which). The rearrangement links TRBV12-3 or TRBV12-4 to TRBJ1-2; D unresolved. This receptor was taken from a man between 65 and 85 years old who had been exposed to COVID-19. The CDR3 protein is CASSINGAYGYTF. The DNA of the CDR3 is TGTGCCAGCAGCATTAACGGAGCCTATGGCTACACCTTC.